These 30 T cell receptor beta chains were all obtained from the same sample, sequenced in a study of cytomegalovirus exposure and HLA in healthy donors. Both 60 Vbeta primers and 13 Jbeta primers went into the PCR. The repertoire was sequenced with immunoSEQ multiplex PCR; TCRdb's copy has only in-frame clones and lacks some. This table holds around 210,000 clones. Sequencing input: PBMCs. These receptors all come from a girl under 10 years old in good health and CMV-seropositive.

The V call is TRBV19, the J call TRBJ2-7; TRBD1 agrees at 11 bases. Per the germline V gene, CDR1 is LNHDA and CDR2 is SQIVND (reference sequence). V lost 4 bases to trimming and J lost 4 bases; unmatched junction nucleotides: 9. CDR3 length: 16 residues. The CDR3 DNA follows: TGTGCCAGTAGTACCGGGACAGGGGGGCTCATATACGAGCAGTACTTC. The encoded protein is CASSTGTGGLIYEQYF.

J is TRBJ2-5 and V is TRBV4-2; TRBD2 matches at 10 bases. J was trimmed by 2 bases and V by 3 bases; bases with no gene match: 3. Germline V gene lookup returns CDR1 LGHNA and CDR2 YNFKEQ. This CDR3 comprises 15 residues. CDR3 protein: CASSHPSGSQETQYF. CDR3 DNA sequence: TGTGCCAGCAGCCATCCTAGCGGGAGTCAAGAGACCCAGTACTTC.

The rearrangement joins TRBV5-1 to TRBJ1-2, with 7 bases lining up with TRBD1. The CDR3 is 13 residues long. J was trimmed by 4 bases and V by 2 bases; bases with no gene match: 2. In germline, CDR1 is SGHRS, CDR2 YFSETQ. This chain's CDR3 is CASSFDRVYGYTF. The CDR3, as DNA: TGCGCCAGCAGCTTCGACAGGGTCTATGGCTACACCTTC. Full variable domain (rest looked up from reference TRBV5-1 and TRBJ1-2): KAGVTQTPRYLIKTRGQQVTLSCSPISGHRSVSWYQQTPGQGLQFLFEYFSETQRNKGNFPGRFSGRQFSNSRSEMNVSTLELGDSALYLCASSFDRVYGYTFGSGTRLTVV.

This chain uses TRBV5-6 with TRBJ2-5, with 7 bases fitting TRBD1. Trimming took 4 bases from V and 3 from J; bases not matched to a gene: 18. Germline V CDR1 and CDR2: SGHDT, YYEEEE. The CDR3 covers 18 residues. In DNA form, the CDR3 reads TGTGCCAGCAGCCTATGGAGAACCGATCAGGGGGTAAAAGAGACCCAGTACTTC. Translating gives CASSLWRTDQGVKETQYF.

V usage is TRBV2 and J usage is TRBJ2-1, with D unclear. Germline V gives CDR1 SNHLY, CDR2 FYNNEI. This CDR3 is 11 amino acids long. With 2 bases removed from V and 8 bases from J, the gap between germline ends came to 4 bases. This CDR3 is CASSELYEQFF. The CDR3 region has the DNA TGTGCCAGCAGTGAACTCTATGAGCAGTTCTTC.

The chain couples TRBV5-1 to TRBJ1-2; D is perhaps TRBD1 (6 bases). V lost 4 bases, J lost 3 bases, and 13 bases lay in between. The germline CDR1 and CDR2 sequences are SGHRS and YFSETQ. The CDR3 loop spans 14 amino acids. The CDR3 DNA reads as TGCGCCAGCAGCCAGGGGAACATATACTATGGCTACACCTTC. Protein product: CASSQGNIYYGYTF.

This sequence joins TRBV5-1 and TRBJ2-7, with TRBD2 matching over 7 bases. The germline CDR1 and CDR2 sequences are SGHRS and YFSETQ. Trimming at V came to 7 bases and at J to 4 bases, leaving 8 bases not matched to a gene. The CDR3 contains 13 residues. The CDR3 loop reads CASSGTTIYEQYF. DNA of the CDR3: TGCGCCAGCTCCGGGACTACCATATACGAGCAGTACTTC.

The rearrangement joins TRBV6-1 to TRBJ2-3; 10 bases align to TRBD2. V trimming: 1 base; J trimming: 1 base; junction bases outside the gene matches: 11. The length of the CDR3 is 19 residues. Germline V gene data show CDR1 as MNHNS and CDR2 as SASEGT. This CDR3 reads CASSEGGLAGAWGTDTQYF. CDR3 DNA sequence: TGTGCCAGCAGTGAAGGCGGTCTAGCGGGAGCTTGGGGCACAGATACGCAGTATTTT.

The CDR3 coding sequence is TGTGCCAGCAGCGTTTATCGAGACGGGCAAGAGACCCAGTACTTC. Translated, it gives CASSVYRDGQETQYF. The rearrangement joins TRBV9 to TRBJ2-5; no clear D gene. The CDR3 is 15 residues long. Germline V gives CDR1 SGDLS, CDR2 YYNGEE. V lost 2 bases, J lost 2 bases, and 13 bases lay in between.

The chain combines TRBV4-1 with TRBJ1-2; perhaps TRBD1 as D (5 bases). The germline CDR1 and CDR2 sequences are MGHRA and YSYEKL. The CDR3 loop spans 15 amino acids. The V end was cut by 4 bases, the J end by 4 bases, with 16 bases between. CDR3 in amino acids: CASSLGAGATYGYTF. The CDR3 DNA sequence: TGCGCCAGCAGCCTAGGGGCAGGCGCTACCTATGGCTACACCTTC.

The chain combines TRBV6-1 with TRBJ1-1, with D maybe TRBD1 (6 bases). The CDR3 has 13 amino acids. Germline CDR1 is MNHNS and CDR2 is SASEGT. Trimming cost V 10 bases and J 6 bases, with 18 bases left between them. In DNA form, the CDR3 reads TGTGCCATCCGAGTTCTACAGGGATCTGAAGCTTTCTTT. Its protein product is CAIRVLQGSEAFF.

The rearrangement uses TRBV15 and TRBJ1-1, with D maybe TRBD1 (6 bases). This CDR3 region has 15 residues. CDR1 and CDR2 from the germline V gene are LNHNV and YYDKDF (reference sequence). Trimming stripped 2 bases from V and 5 bases from J, with 15 bases between. The CDR3 reads CATSRQQGVETEAFF. The CDR3 DNA is TGTGCCACCAGCAGACAACAGGGAGTCGAGACTGAAGCTTTCTTT.

The chain links TRBV10-3 to TRBJ2-5, with 8 bases fitting TRBD2. The length of the CDR3 is 17 residues. The J segment lost 0 bases and the V segment lost 2 bases, leaving 8 bases of the junction unmatched. The V gene's germline CDR1 is ENHRY and CDR2 SYGVKD. CDR3 residues: CAISESRTSGYQETQYF. The CDR3 DNA reads as TGTGCCATCAGTGAGAGTCGAACTAGCGGCTACCAAGAGACCCAGTACTTC.

The chain uses TRBV18 and TRBJ2-7, with 7 bases lining up with TRBD1. The CDR3 runs 19 residues. Trimming removed 0 bases from V and 3 bases from J; junction bases left unmatched: 17. CDR1 is KGHSH, CDR2 LQKENI, per germline. The CDR3 is CASSPPNRGGLRINYEQYF. The CDR3 DNA reads TGTGCCAGCTCACCACCTAACAGGGGCGGACTTCGTATTAACTACGAGCAGTACTTC.

The chain combines TRBV10-3 with TRBJ2-2, with D possibly TRBD2 on 7 matching bases. V lost 10 bases and J lost 4, with 19 bases in between. The CDR3 has 15 residues. Germline loops: CDR1 ENHRY, CDR2 SYGVKD. Here the CDR3 reads CATGRGEGGTGELFF. The CDR3 DNA reads as TGTGCCACCGGACGGGGGGAGGGGGGCACCGGGGAGCTGTTTTTT.

V is TRBV28 and J is TRBJ1-3; 7 nucleotides align to TRBD1. This CDR3 has 16 amino acids. Losses at the gene ends were 4 bases for V and 0 bases for J; bases not matched to a gene: 6. CDR1 MDHEN and CDR2 SYDVKM come from the germline V gene. CDR3 sequence reads: CASSSWDSLSGNTIYF. CDR3 nucleotide sequence: TGTGCCAGCAGTTCGTGGGACAGTCTCTCTGGAAACACCATATATTTT.

This sequence joins TRBV15 and TRBJ2-5, with D maybe TRBD1 (6 bases). The J call could be wrong; TRBJ2-7 is a better fit for the DNA end. Germline CDR1 LNHNV, CDR2 YYDKDF (reference sequence). This CDR3 is built from 13 residues. CDR3 protein: CATSRDRSYEQYF. The CDR3 DNA sequence: TGTGCCACCAGCAGGGACAGATCCTACGAGCAGTACTTC.

The chain links TRBV6-4 to TRBJ1-1; D gene ambiguous. Between the trimmed V and J ends, which lost 6 bases and 4 bases, there was a span of 15 bases. CDR3 size: 14 residues. Germline V gives CDR1 MRHNA, CDR2 SNTAGT. CDR3 sequence: CASSMTTGTTEAFF. The CDR3 DNA reads as TGTGCCAGCAGCATGACGACGGGTACCACTGAAGCTTTCTTT.

The CDR3: CASSLLGGLSYEQYF. As DNA, the CDR3 is TGTGCCAGCAGTTTATTGGGGGGGCTCTCCTACGAGCAGTACTTC. V usage is TRBV27 and J usage is TRBJ2-7, with a possible D match to TRBD2 (7 bases). The CDR3 extends over 15 amino acids. CDR1 is MNHEY, CDR2 SMNVEV, per germline (reference sequence). Trimming left V 1 base short and J 0 bases short, with 10 bases between.

The V and J genes are TRBV7-9 and TRBJ2-1; weak D call: TRBD2 (6 bases). The V gene's germline CDR1 is SEHNR and CDR2 FQNEAQ (reference sequence). Trimming shortened V by 4 bases and J by 10 bases, and 14 bases separated the two germline ends. This CDR3 contains 13 residues. The CDR3, as DNA: TGTGCCAGCAGCTCGGACTACGGGCACGAGCAGTTCTTC. It is translated as CASSSDYGHEQFF.

This chain connects TRBV25-1 to TRBJ2-1; D uncertain. This CDR3 region has 10 residues. Between the trimmed V and J ends, which lost 4 bases and 9 bases, there was a span of 4 bases. Germline-derived CDR1 and CDR2 are MGHDK and SYGVNS. The chain's CDR3 is CASSGLEQFF. CDR3 DNA: TGTGCCAGCAGTGGGCTTGAGCAGTTCTTC.

The chain links TRBV7-9 to TRBJ1-2; a weak D match, TRBD1 (5 bases). CDR3 size: 17 residues. Germline CDR1 and CDR2: SEHNR and FQNEAQ (reference sequence). The V end was cut by 1 base, the J end by 0 bases, with 15 bases between. The CDR3 nucleotides read TGTGCCAGCAGCTTAGTTGGTCAGGGCCGCGCTAACTATGGCTACACCTTC. Encoded protein: CASSLVGQGRANYGYTF.

The V call is TRBV6-1, the J call TRBJ1-6; unclear D gene. The CDR3 spans 15 residues. Germline CDR1 is MNHNS and CDR2 is SASEGT. V was clipped by 1 base and J by 3 bases, with 7 bases between them. Here the CDR3 DNA reads TGTGCCAGCAGTGAAGGCGGGATCTATAATTCACCCCTCCACTTT. This translates into CASSEGGIYNSPLHF.

This chain connects TRBV5-8 to TRBJ2-7; a weak D match, TRBD1 (6 bases). The CDR3 is made up of 17 amino acids. Trimming shortened V by 2 bases and J by 0 bases, and 18 bases separated the two germline ends. Looked up from germline, CDR1 is SGHTS and CDR2 is YDEGEE. The CDR3 DNA follows: TGTGCCAGCAGCTTACGACAGGCCAGCTCCCGCTCCTACGAGCAGTACTTC. The encoded protein is CASSLRQASSRSYEQYF.

V and J are TRBV10-1 and TRBJ2-3; D possibly corresponds to TRBD1 (7 bases). Per germline, CDR1 WNHNN and CDR2 SYGVQD (reference sequence). V was clipped by 3 bases and J by 4 bases, with 17 bases between them. This CDR3 has 16 residues. The CDR3 DNA follows: TGCGCCAGCAGTGAAATGAAGGAGGGGGCGGCAGATACGCAGTATTTT. It codes for CASSEMKEGAADTQYF.

The CDR3 region is CATSWTGGETQYF. In DNA form, the CDR3 reads TGTGCCACCAGCTGGACAGGGGGAGAGACCCAGTACTTC. The chain carries TRBV15 and TRBJ2-5; 10 nucleotides match TRBD1. CDR1 and CDR2 (germline): LNHNV, YYDKDF (reference sequence). The CDR3 is 13 residues long. Trimming took 5 bases from V and 4 from J; bases not matched to a gene: 1. Based on the CDR3 plus reference TRBV15 and TRBJ2-5, the full variable domain is DAMVIQNPRYQVTQFGKPVTLSCSQTLNHNVMYWYQQKSSQAPKLLFHYYDKDFNNEADTPDNFQSRRPNTSFCFLDIRSPGLGDTAMYLCATSWTGGETQYFGPGTRLLVL.

This chain links TRBV19 with TRBJ2-5, with 7 bases aligning to TRBD2. With the DNA end fitting TRBJ2-7 better, the J assignment may be wrong. The CDR3 totals 15 residues. Germline V gene data show CDR1 as LNHDA and CDR2 as SQIVND (reference sequence). As DNA, the CDR3 is TGTGCCAGTAGTATGCGGGGTGCTAGCGGATACGAGCAGTACTTC. Its protein is CASSMRGASGYEQYF.

In the case of this clone: At one end, the junction sequence differs from germline, possibly due to a read error. The V and J genes are TRBV5-1 and TRBJ1-4; D ambiguous. Germline V lookup: CDR1 SGHRS, CDR2 YFSETQ. This CDR3 is 16 amino acids long. The CDR3 region has the DNA TGCGCCAGCAGCTTTTCCGGGGAGATAAGCTCTGAAGAACTGTTTTTT. Translating gives CASSFSGEISSEELFF.

The J gene is TRBJ2-7, the V gene TRBV18; D possibly corresponds to TRBD2 (5 bases). V gave up 4 bases and J gave up 2 bases, with 18 bases separating them. Per the germline V gene, CDR1 is KGHSH and CDR2 is LQKENI. The length of the CDR3 is 16 residues. The CDR3 sequence is CASSLERVAGPYEQYF. The CDR3 DNA reads TGTGCCAGCTCACTAGAGAGGGTGGCAGGTCCCTACGAGCAGTACTTC.

This sequence joins TRBV5-1 and TRBJ2-7; 10 bases are a match to TRBD1. Germline CDR1 is SGHRS and CDR2 is YFSETQ. The CDR3 extends over 16 amino acids. The ends lost 3 bases at V and 6 bases at J; junction bases unmatched: 12. The CDR3 DNA reads TGCGCCAGCAGCTCGAAACGTCCCGGGACAGGGGTCGAGCAGTACTTC. Amino acid sequence: CASSSKRPGTGVEQYF.